This T cell receptor (beta chain) was sequenced during a study of control samples from healthy donors and cancer patients. The CDR3 covers 16 residues. With 2 bases removed from V and 9 bases from J, the gap between germline ends came to 17 bases. CDR1 and CDR2 from the germline V gene are MNHNS and SASEGT. TCRdb keeps only in-frame clones here, not all; method: immunoSEQ multiplex PCR. The sample yields 65,000 to 85,000 clones, approximately 89% seen once. This chain uses TRBV6-1 with TRBJ1-6; no firm D call. Sequenced sample: PBMCs. The TCR sequence derives from a woman in her fifties or sixties with head and neck cancer. CDR3 sequence (DNA): TGTGCCAGCAGTGAACTGAGCCTTGGTAGCTTTTCACCCCTCCACTTT. Protein sequence: CASSELSLGSFSPLHF.